A single sample gave rise to the 24 T cell receptor beta chains below, sequenced in a study of T cell changes during pregnancy in multiple sclerosis. TCRdb keeps only in-frame clones here, not all; method: immunoSEQ multiplex PCR. This table holds roughly 120,000 clones, 92% found once. Sample: peripheral blood, taken in the third trimester of pregnancy. The receptors were sampled from a female donor with multiple sclerosis, enrolled in a pregnancy study.

The chain recombines TRBV6-6 with TRBJ1-2; 8 bases line up with TRBD1. J was trimmed by 6 bases and V by 0 bases; bases with no gene match: 0. Germline V CDR1 and CDR2: MNHNY, SVGAGI (reference sequence). The CDR3 contains 13 residues. CDR3 residues: CASSYSTGDGYTF. As DNA, the CDR3 is TGTGCCAGCAGTTACTCGACAGGGGATGGCTACACCTTC.

The chain's CDR3 is CAWSFSSYEQYF. Here the CDR3 DNA reads TGTGCCTGGTCGTTTAGCTCCTACGAGCAGTACTTC. J is TRBJ2-7 and V is TRBV30; D is unclear. V gave up 5 bases and J gave up 0 bases, with 8 bases separating them. Looked up from germline, CDR1 is GTSNPN and CDR2 is SVGIG (reference sequence). The CDR3 consists of 12 residues.

The V and J genes are TRBV7-3 and TRBJ1-1, with D possibly TRBD1 on 5 matching bases. The germline V and J ends were trimmed by 5 bases and 1 base, with 17 bases remaining between them. Germline CDR1 reads SGHTA; CDR2 reads FQGTGA. The CDR3 covers 16 residues. The CDR3 DNA follows: TGTGCCAGCAGCCCGTACGGGGGGAGATGGAACACTGAAGCTTTCTTT. Translated: CASSPYGGRWNTEAFF. The full variable domain, in which reference TRBV7-3 and TRBJ1-1 provide the parts outside the CDR3, is GAGVSQTPSNKVTEKGKYVELRCDPISGHTALYWYRQSLGQGPEFLIYFQGTGAADDSGLPNDRFFAVRPEGSVSTLKIQRTERGDSAVYLCASSPYGGRWNTEAFFGQGTRLTVV.

The gene calls are TRBV2 and TRBJ1-1; TRBD1 aligns across 8 bases. CDR3 size: 13 residues. V lost 6 bases, J lost 1 base, and 1 base stayed unmatched. Germline lookup yields CDR1 SNHLY and CDR2 FYNNEI. CDR3 nucleotide sequence: TGTGCCAGCAGGGGGACAGGGAACACTGAAGCTTTCTTT. Its translation: CASRGTGNTEAFF.

The chain joins TRBV6-5 to TRBJ1-1, with D possibly TRBD1 on 6 matching bases. V was cut by 6 bases and J by 4 bases, with 12 bases left in between. Germline CDR1 is MNHEY and CDR2 is SVGAGI. CDR3 length: 13 residues. The CDR3 reads CASRPGHSTEAFF. In DNA form, the CDR3 reads TGTGCCAGCAGACCGGGACACAGCACTGAAGCTTTCTTT.

The genes are TRBV7-9 and TRBJ2-3, with 9 positions matching TRBD2. Germline CDR1 and CDR2: SEHNR and FQNEAQ (reference sequence). The V gene end was trimmed by 4 bases and the J gene end by 15 bases; junction bases not matched to a gene: 11. The CDR3 runs to 13 residues. CDR3 coding DNA: TGTGCCAGCAGCTCCCTTTCAGTAGCGGGAGAATATTTT. This sequence encodes CASSSLSVAGEYF. Together with reference TRBV7-9 and TRBJ2-3, the CDR3 gives the full variable domain: DTGVSQNPRHKITKRGQNVTFRCDPISEHNRLYWYRQTLGQGPEFLTYFQNEAQLEKSRLLSDRFSAERPKGSFSTLEIQRTEQGDSAMYLCASSSLSVAGEYFGPGTRLTVL.

This CDR3 is CASSPRSRQAGDTQYF. The DNA of the CDR3 is TGTGCCAGCTCACCACGGTCGAGACAGGCAGGAGATACGCAGTATTTT. The chain has TRBV18 and TRBJ2-3, with a tentative D call TRBD1 (6 bases). Trimming removed 1 base at V and 5 bases at J, with 16 bases between. CDR1 is KGHSH and CDR2 is LQKENI in the germline V gene. The CDR3 extends over 16 amino acids.

The chain carries TRBV7-9 and TRBJ1-2; D is perhaps TRBD1 (5 bases). The V and J ends lost 5 bases and 2 bases respectively, with 12 bases between them. CDR1 is SEHNR, CDR2 FQNEAQ, per germline (reference sequence). The CDR3 spans 14 residues. For the CDR3, the DNA is TGTGCCAGCAGCCCACGGTCAGGGAACTATGGCTACACCTTC. Its translation: CASSPRSGNYGYTF.

This chain uses TRBV9 with TRBJ2-2, with TRBD2 as a possible D gene (5 bases). The germline V and J ends were trimmed by 0 bases and 4 bases, with 10 bases remaining between them. The length of the CDR3 is 15 residues. In germline, CDR1 is SGDLS, CDR2 YYNGEE. The CDR3 region has the DNA TGTGCCAGCAGCGTAGGAGGGCCAGGCACCGGGGAGCTGTTTTTT. It codes for CASSVGGPGTGELFF.

The gene calls are TRBV15 and TRBJ2-3; 9 bases agree with TRBD2. Germline assignment: CDR1 LNHNV and CDR2 YYDKDF (reference sequence). The CDR3 runs 13 residues. V gave up 4 bases and J gave up 6 bases; unmatched junction bases: 2. The CDR3 spells CATSTSGADTQYF. The CDR3 DNA sequence: TGTGCCACCAGCACTAGCGGGGCCGATACGCAGTATTTT.

The genes are TRBV7-3 and TRBJ2-2, with D tentatively TRBD2 (5 bases). The V end was cut by 5 bases, the J end by 5 bases, with 12 bases between. This CDR3 comprises 14 residues. Looked up from germline, CDR1 is SGHTA and CDR2 is FQGTGA. The chain's CDR3 is CASSPSIRTGELFF. The DNA of the CDR3 is TGTGCCAGCAGCCCTAGCATAAGGACCGGGGAGCTGTTTTTT.

The rearrangement uses TRBV11-2 and TRBJ1-5, with a tentative D call TRBD1 (5 bases). CDR1 SGHAT and CDR2 FQNNGV come from the germline V gene. V was shortened by 4 bases and J by 1 base, with 14 bases between the two germline ends. CDR3 length: 16 residues. The CDR3 DNA reads as TGTGCCAGCAGCTCCCAAAGGAGGGACAGCAATCAGCCCCAGCATTTT. Translated: CASSSQRRDSNQPQHF.

The rearrangement uses TRBV20-1 and TRBJ1-2; D is ambiguous. The length of the CDR3 is 11 residues. The germline V and J ends were trimmed by 0 bases and 5 bases, with 4 bases remaining between them. Germline loops: CDR1 DFQATT, CDR2 SNEGSKA (reference sequence). Here the CDR3 DNA reads TGCAGTGCTAGAGATCAGTATGGCTACACCTTC. This codes for CSARDQYGYTF.

This chain links TRBV11-2 with TRBJ2-7, with TRBD2 matching 14 bases. Germline V lookup: CDR1 SGHAT, CDR2 FQNNGV. V dropped 1 base and J dropped 3; count of bases not matched to a gene: 5. This CDR3 contains 17 residues. This CDR3 reads CASSLGGLAGVGYEQYF. DNA of the CDR3: TGTGCCAGCAGCTTAGGGGGACTAGCGGGAGTAGGCTACGAGCAGTACTTC.

The chain links TRBV6-5 to TRBJ2-1; 12 nucleotides align to TRBD2. The CDR3 is made up of 15 amino acids. The ends lost 5 bases at V and 3 bases at J; junction bases unmatched: 2. The germline CDR1 and CDR2 sequences are MNHEY and SVGAGI. Written as DNA, the CDR3 is TGTGCCAGCAGTCGGACTAGCGGGGACTACAATGAGCAGTTCTTC. This translates into CASSRTSGDYNEQFF.

The chain couples TRBV5-4 to TRBJ2-3, with D possibly TRBD2 on 6 matching bases. This CDR3 spans 19 amino acids. Trimming cost V 2 bases and J 3 bases, with 25 bases left between them. The V gene's germline CDR1 is SGHNT and CDR2 YYREEE (reference sequence). CDR3 in amino acids: CASSFPGDSLLDSTDTQYF. The DNA of the CDR3 is TGTGCCAGCAGCTTCCCGGGGGACTCCCTTTTGGATTCGACAGATACGCAGTATTTT.

This chain connects TRBV30 to TRBJ1-1, with a possible D match to TRBD1 (6 bases). With 2 bases removed from V and 3 bases from J, the gap between germline ends came to 19 bases. The CDR3 covers 16 residues. CDR1 is GTSNPN and CDR2 is SVGIG in the germline V gene (reference sequence). The CDR3 spells CAWSPQYRAGDTEAFF. The CDR3, as DNA: TGTGCCTGGAGTCCTCAATACAGGGCCGGGGACACTGAAGCTTTCTTT. The full variable domain, rest sourced from reference TRBV30 and TRBJ1-1, is SQTIHQWPATLVQPVGSPLSLECTVEGTSNPNLYWYRQAAGRGLQLLFYSVGIGQISSEVPQNLSASRPQDRQFILSSKKLLLSDSGFYLCAWSPQYRAGDTEAFFGQGTRLTVV.

V gene TRBV18 combines with J gene TRBJ2-2, with D possibly TRBD1 on 6 matching bases. Between the trimmed V and J ends, which lost 7 bases and 2 bases, there was a span of 11 bases. The CDR3 has 14 residues. The V gene's germline CDR1 is KGHSH and CDR2 LQKENI. The CDR3 DNA sequence: TGTGCCAGCTTCCGGGACACAAACACCGGGGAGCTGTTTTTT. It encodes CASFRDTNTGELFF.

The chain employs TRBV2 and TRBJ1-1; TRBD1 matches 7 bases. There are 16 residues in the CDR3. V was clipped by 10 bases and J by 1 base; unmatched bases: 15. Germline V gene sequence: CDR1 SNHLY, CDR2 FYNNEI. Written as DNA, the CDR3 is TGTGCCAACTCACGGGACTCCGGGACAGAGAACACTGAAGCTTTCTTT. Amino acid sequence: CANSRDSGTENTEAFF.

This clone was recorded only once. The chain recombines TRBV7-3 with TRBJ1-1; no reliable D call. This CDR3 is 15 amino acids long. Trimming removed 5 bases from V and 0 bases from J, with 13 bases in between. Germline CDR1 and CDR2: SGHTA and FQGTGA. The CDR3 DNA sequence: TGTGCCAGCAGCCCAGGACGGGGAATGAACACTGAAGCTTTCTTT. It is translated as CASSPGRGMNTEAFF.

The V and J genes are TRBV7-9 and TRBJ2-7; 10 positions match TRBD1. V lost 3 bases, J lost 6 bases, and 2 bases stayed unmatched. Germline-derived CDR1 and CDR2 are SEHNR and FQNEAQ (reference sequence). The CDR3 is 13 amino acids. The CDR3 nucleotides read TGTGCCAGCAGCTTCGGGGACAGGGGCGAGCAGTACTTC. It encodes CASSFGDRGEQYF. Variable domain in full (rest from reference TRBV7-9 and TRBJ2-7): DTGVSQNPRHKITKRGQNVTFRCDPISEHNRLYWYRQTLGQGPEFLTYFQNEAQLEKSRLLSDRFSAERPKGSFSTLEIQRTEQGDSAMYLCASSFGDRGEQYFGPGTRLTVT.

The V call is TRBV30, the J call TRBJ1-2, with a tentative D call TRBD1 (6 bases). This CDR3 has 12 amino acids. Trimming stripped 2 bases from V and 2 bases from J, with 6 bases between. Looked up from germline, CDR1 is GTSNPN and CDR2 is SVGIG (reference sequence). CDR3 sequence (DNA): TGTGCCTGGAGTCAGGGGAACTATGGCTACACCTTC. Amino acids: CAWSQGNYGYTF.

This chain connects TRBV18 to TRBJ2-1, with TRBD1 identical over 9 bases. Trimming took 3 bases from V and 3 from J; bases not matched to a gene: 3. This CDR3 region has 15 residues. Germline CDR1 KGHSH, CDR2 LQKENI. CDR3 amino acids: CASSPDRGNYNEQFF. The DNA of the CDR3 is TGTGCCAGCTCACCGGACAGGGGAAACTACAATGAGCAGTTCTTC.

V usage is TRBV7-2 and J usage is TRBJ2-5; D perhaps matches TRBD1 (5 bases). V was shortened by 1 base and J by 9 bases, with 12 bases between the two germline ends. Germline V lookup: CDR1 SGHTA, CDR2 FQGNSA. The CDR3 sequence is 13 residues long. CDR3 in amino acids: CASSLEPRVSQYF. The CDR3 bases are TGTGCCAGCAGCTTAGAGCCCAGGGTGTCCCAGTACTTC.